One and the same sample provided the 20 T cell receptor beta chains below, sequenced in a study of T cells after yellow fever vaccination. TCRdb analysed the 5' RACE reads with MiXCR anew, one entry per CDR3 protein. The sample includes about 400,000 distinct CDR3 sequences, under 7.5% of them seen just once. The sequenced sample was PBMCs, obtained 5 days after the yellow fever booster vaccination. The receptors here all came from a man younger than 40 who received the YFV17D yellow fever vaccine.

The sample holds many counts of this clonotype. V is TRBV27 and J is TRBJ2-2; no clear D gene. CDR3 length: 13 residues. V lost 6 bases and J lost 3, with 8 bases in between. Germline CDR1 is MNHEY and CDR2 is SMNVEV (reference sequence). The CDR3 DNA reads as TGTGCCAGCAGCATACCACACACCGGGGAGCTGTTTTTT. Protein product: CASSIPHTGELFF.

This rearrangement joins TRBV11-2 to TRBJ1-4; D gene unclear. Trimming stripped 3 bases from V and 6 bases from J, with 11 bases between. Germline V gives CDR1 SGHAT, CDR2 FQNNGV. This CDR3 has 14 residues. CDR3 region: CASSLGGRDEKLFF. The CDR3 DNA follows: TGTGCCAGCAGCTTGGGAGGGCGGGATGAAAAACTGTTTTTT.

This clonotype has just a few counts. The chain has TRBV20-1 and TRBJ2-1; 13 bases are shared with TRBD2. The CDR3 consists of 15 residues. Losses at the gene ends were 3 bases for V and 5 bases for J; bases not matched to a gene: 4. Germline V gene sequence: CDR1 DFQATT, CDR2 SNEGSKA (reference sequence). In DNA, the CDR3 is TGCAGTGCTAGCACTAGCGGGAGGGCGGACAATGAGCAGTTCTTC. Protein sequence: CSASTSGRADNEQFF.

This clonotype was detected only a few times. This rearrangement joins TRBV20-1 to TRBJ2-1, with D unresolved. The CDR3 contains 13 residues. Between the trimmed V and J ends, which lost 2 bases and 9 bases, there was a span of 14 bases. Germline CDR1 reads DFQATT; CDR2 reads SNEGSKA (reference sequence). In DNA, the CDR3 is TGCAGTGCTAGAAGGCCGTCTGCAAGTGAGCAGTTCTTC. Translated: CSARRPSASEQFF.

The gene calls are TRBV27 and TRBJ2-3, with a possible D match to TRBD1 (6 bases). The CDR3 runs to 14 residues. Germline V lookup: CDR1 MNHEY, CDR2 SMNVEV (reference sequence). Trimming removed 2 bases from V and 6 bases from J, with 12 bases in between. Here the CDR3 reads CASSLIRGGDTQYF. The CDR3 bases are TGTGCCAGCAGTTTAATCAGGGGCGGTGATACGCAGTATTTT.

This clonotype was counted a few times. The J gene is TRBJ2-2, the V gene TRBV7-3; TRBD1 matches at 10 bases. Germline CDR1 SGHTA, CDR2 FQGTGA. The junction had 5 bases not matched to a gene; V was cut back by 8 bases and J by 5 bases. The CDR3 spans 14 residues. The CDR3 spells CASGRQGATGELFF. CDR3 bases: TGTGCCAGCGGAAGACAGGGGGCAACCGGGGAGCTGTTTTTT.

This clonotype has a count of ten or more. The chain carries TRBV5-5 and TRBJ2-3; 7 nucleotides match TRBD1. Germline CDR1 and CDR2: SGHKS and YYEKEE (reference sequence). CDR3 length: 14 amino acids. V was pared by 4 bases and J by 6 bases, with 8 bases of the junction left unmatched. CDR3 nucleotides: TGTGCCAGCAGCCCGGGACAGTGGGGGGATACGCAGTATTTT. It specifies CASSPGQWGDTQYF.

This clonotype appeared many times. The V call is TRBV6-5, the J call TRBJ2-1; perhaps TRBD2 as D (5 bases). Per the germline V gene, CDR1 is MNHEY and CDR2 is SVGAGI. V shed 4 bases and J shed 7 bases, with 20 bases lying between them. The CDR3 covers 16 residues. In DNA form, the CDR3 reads TGTGCCAGCAGTTCGCTCCCGCGAAGTAAGCGGAATGAGCAGTTCTTC. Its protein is CASSSLPRSKRNEQFF.

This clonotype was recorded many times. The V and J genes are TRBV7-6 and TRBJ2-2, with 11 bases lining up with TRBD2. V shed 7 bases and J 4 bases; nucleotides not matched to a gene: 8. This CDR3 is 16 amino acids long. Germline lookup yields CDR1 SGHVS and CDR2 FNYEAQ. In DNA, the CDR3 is TGTGCCAGCACGGAGAGAACTAGCGGGGGCACCGGGGAGCTGTTTTTT. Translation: CASTERTSGGTGELFF.

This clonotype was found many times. For the CDR3, the DNA is TGTGCCAGCAGTTTGTGGGGCGGCTACGAGCAGTACTTC. It yields the protein CASSLWGGYEQYF. The chain links TRBV27 to TRBJ2-7; D possibly corresponds to TRBD1 (5 bases). The CDR3 spans 13 residues. V was pared by 3 bases and J by 3 bases, with 9 bases between. Germline values: CDR1 MNHEY, CDR2 SMNVEV (reference sequence).

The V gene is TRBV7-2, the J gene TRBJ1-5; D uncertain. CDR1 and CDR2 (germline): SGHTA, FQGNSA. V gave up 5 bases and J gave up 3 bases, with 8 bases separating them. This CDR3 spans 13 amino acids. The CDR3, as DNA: TGTGCCAGCAGCGTAGGATTCAATCAGCCCCAGCATTTT. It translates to CASSVGFNQPQHF.

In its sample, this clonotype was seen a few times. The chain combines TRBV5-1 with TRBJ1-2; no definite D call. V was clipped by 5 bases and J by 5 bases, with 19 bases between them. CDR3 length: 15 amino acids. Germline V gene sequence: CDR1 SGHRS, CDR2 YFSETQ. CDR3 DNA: TGCGCCAGCAGTTCCCCGGGCCTTAGAGGATATGGCTACACCTTC. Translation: CASSSPGLRGYGYTF.

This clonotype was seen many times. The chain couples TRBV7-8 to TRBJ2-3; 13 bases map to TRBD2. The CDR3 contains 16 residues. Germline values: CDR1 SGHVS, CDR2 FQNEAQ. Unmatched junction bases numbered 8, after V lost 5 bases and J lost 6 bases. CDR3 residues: CASSGRTSGSGDTQYF. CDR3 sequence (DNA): TGTGCCAGCAGCGGACGGACTAGCGGGAGCGGGGATACGCAGTATTTT.

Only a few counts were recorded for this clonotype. The chain's CDR3 is CSAGPSNTEAFF. The CDR3 nucleotides read TGCAGTGCGGGACCGTCCAACACTGAAGCTTTCTTT. The chain carries TRBV20-1 and TRBJ1-1, with D possibly TRBD1 on 5 matching bases. CDR1 is DFQATT and CDR2 is SNEGSKA in the germline V gene (reference sequence). V dropped 6 bases and J dropped 2 bases, with 10 bases sitting between them. The CDR3 loop spans 12 amino acids.

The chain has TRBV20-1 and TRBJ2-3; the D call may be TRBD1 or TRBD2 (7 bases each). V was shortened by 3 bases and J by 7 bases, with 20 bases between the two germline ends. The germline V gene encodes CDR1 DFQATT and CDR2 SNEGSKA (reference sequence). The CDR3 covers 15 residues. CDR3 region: CSASPQGGGIHTQYF. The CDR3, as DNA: TGCAGTGCTAGTCCCCAGGGGGGAGGGATCCATACGCAGTATTTT.

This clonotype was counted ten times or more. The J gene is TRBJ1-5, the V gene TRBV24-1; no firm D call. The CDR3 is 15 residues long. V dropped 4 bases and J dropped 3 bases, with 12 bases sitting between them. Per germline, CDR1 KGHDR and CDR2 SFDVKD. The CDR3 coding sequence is TGTGCCACCAGTGACAAGACCGCAATCAATCAGCCCCAGCATTTT. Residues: CATSDKTAINQPQHF.

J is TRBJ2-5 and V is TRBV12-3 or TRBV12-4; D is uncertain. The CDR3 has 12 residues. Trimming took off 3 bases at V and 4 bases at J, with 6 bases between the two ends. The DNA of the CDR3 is TGTGCCAGCAGTTTTGTGCTAGAGACCCAGTACTTC. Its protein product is CASSFVLETQYF.

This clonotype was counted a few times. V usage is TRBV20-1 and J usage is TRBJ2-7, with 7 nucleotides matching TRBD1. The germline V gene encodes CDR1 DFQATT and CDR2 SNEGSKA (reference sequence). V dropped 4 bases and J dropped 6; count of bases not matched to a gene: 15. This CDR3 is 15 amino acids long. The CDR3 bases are TGCAGTGCTACCCCGATTTCGACAGGGAAGGTCGAGCAGTACTTC. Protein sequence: CSATPISTGKVEQYF.

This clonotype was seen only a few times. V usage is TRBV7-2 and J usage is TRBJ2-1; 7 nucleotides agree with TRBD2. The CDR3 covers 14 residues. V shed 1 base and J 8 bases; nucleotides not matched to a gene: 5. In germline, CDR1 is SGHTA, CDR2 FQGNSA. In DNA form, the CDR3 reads TGTGCCAGCAGCTTAGTGGCGGGAGAGTATGAGCAGTTCTTC. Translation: CASSLVAGEYEQFF.

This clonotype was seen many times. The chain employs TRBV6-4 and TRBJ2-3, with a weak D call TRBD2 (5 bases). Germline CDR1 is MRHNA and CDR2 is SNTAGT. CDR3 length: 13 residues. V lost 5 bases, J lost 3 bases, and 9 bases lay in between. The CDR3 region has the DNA TGTGCCAGCAGTAGGAGCGGTACAGATACGCAGTATTTT. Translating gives CASSRSGTDTQYF.